What follows is one T cell receptor (beta chain) and its context. CDR1 and CDR2 (germline): PRHDT, FYEKMQ (reference sequence). The CDR3 length is 16 residues. V lost 1 base and J lost 10; bases outside the gene matches: 10. Alongside a J-beta primer mix, a sample-barcoded 5' primer served in a second PCR lasting about 7 to 11 cycles. One entry per CDR3 protein, called by TCRdb with MiXCR from the 5' RACE reads. Altogether about 1.1 million distinct CDR3 sequences are present, 35% to 40% being singletons, with the ten largest covering about an eighth. This specimen belongs to a study of blood T cells in healthy people across ages.

Sequencing used blood. The chain uses TRBV13 and TRBJ1-6; 7 nucleotides line up with TRBD1. The TCR was taken from a man aged 18 to 29 in good health. The CDR3 sequence: CASSLDRGGRRSPLHF. The CDR3 region has the DNA TGTGCCAGCAGCTTAGATCGAGGGGGCAGGAGATCACCCCTCCACTTT.